Here is one TCR beta chain with its context. Its antigen is not known. Trimming stripped 0 bases from V and 3 bases from J, with 12 bases between. The CDR3 totals 16 residues. Germline loops: CDR1 LGHNA, CDR2 YSLEER. The data were produced by immunoSEQ multiplex PCR, yet TCRdb's version contains in-frame clones alone and is incomplete. The sample lists more than 7,500 clones, roughly 79% occurring once. The data derive from a study of chemoradiotherapy in HPV16-positive cancers. About the research overall: Candidate HPV-specific T-cell clones and common TCR motifs came from functional assays in a couple of HPV16-positive patients.

Samples were taken several times over chemoradiotherapy. Broader study findings: The functional HPV-specific definition rests on just two HPV16-positive patients. Candidate HPV-specific clones and E7-related TCR motifs grew in tumor during treatment.

Sampling took place from a patient who underwent chemoradiotherapy. This chain joins TRBV4-3 and TRBJ2-1; D is uncertain. The sequence was collected from a human donor with HPV-associated anogenital cancer. CDR3 residues: CASSQDLMGYYNEQFF. The CDR3 DNA reads TGCGCCAGCAGCCAAGATCTAATGGGTTACTACAATGAGCAGTTCTTC.